Shown below are 31 T cell receptor beta chains from a single sample sequenced in a study of blood T cells in healthy people across ages. For the second PCR, which ran for about 6 to 12 cycles, a sample-barcoded 5' primer and a J-beta primer mix were used. Using its own MiXCR run on the 5' RACE reads, TCRdb lists one record per CDR3 protein. Here the sample spans roughly 1.5 million distinct CDR3 sequences, approximately 43% being singletons. Sequencing was done on a sample of blood. The receptors were gathered from a woman under 30 in good health.

Only a few counts were recorded for this clonotype. The chain employs TRBV12-3 or TRBV12-4 and TRBJ1-1; 8 nucleotides line up with TRBD1. This CDR3 spans 16 amino acids. Losses at the gene ends were 7 bases for V and 4 bases for J; bases not matched to a gene: 14. The CDR3 region has the DNA TGTGCCAGCAAATCCCCCGACAGGGGAGGGCTCACTGAAGCTTTCTTT. Translation gives CASKSPDRGGLTEAFF.

In this sample, this clonotype turned up many times. The junction does not match germline at one end; this may be a read error. The chain uses TRBV4-3 and TRBJ2-3; 8 positions match TRBD1. Germline CDR1 reads LGHNA; CDR2 reads YSLEER. This CDR3 is 14 amino acids long. CDR3 bases: TGTGCCAGCTCACCAAGACAGGGGCTTGATACGCAGTATTTT. This gives the protein CASSPRQGLDTQYF.

This clonotype has at least ten counts. Germline is not matched at one junction end, which may reflect a read error. This chain joins TRBV5-1 and TRBJ2-1; the D gene is possibly TRBD1 (5 bases). This CDR3 is 14 amino acids long. CDR1 is SGHRS, CDR2 YFSETQ, per germline. CDR3 protein: CASSLGATYNEQFF. CDR3 nucleotide sequence: TGTGCCAGCAGCTTAGGGGCAACCTACAATGAGCAGTTCTTC.

Only a few counts were recorded for this clonotype. CDR3 in amino acids: CASSSMEGHPVLDTQYF. CDR3 in DNA: TGTGCCAGCAGTTCAATGGAGGGCCACCCAGTGTTAGATACGCAGTATTTT. The chain uses TRBV28 and TRBJ2-3, with TRBD2 as a possible D gene (6 bases). The CDR3 totals 17 residues. Trimming removed 4 bases from V and 5 bases from J, with 22 bases in between. Germline-derived CDR1 and CDR2 are MDHEN and SYDVKM.

V gene TRBV6-5 combines with J gene TRBJ2-5, with unresolved D. This CDR3 region has 14 residues. CDR1 MNHEY and CDR2 SVGAGI come from the germline V gene. V was clipped by 2 bases and J by 0 bases, with 7 bases between them. For the CDR3, the DNA is TGTGCCAGCAGTTACACGGCCGACCAAGAGACCCAGTACTTC. Translated, it gives CASSYTADQETQYF.

Notes on this clonotype: A single base separates this from a much larger clone, so it may be a read error. The rearrangement links TRBV12-3 or TRBV12-4 to TRBJ2-5; 9 bases match TRBD1. The J call may be faulty, since TRBJ2-7 better matches the DNA end. The CDR3 spans 15 residues. The CDR3 loop reads CANRGTGGSIYEQYF. The CDR3 region has the DNA TGTGCCAACAGGGGAACAGGGGGCAGCATCTACGAGCAGTACTTC.

The chain employs TRBV20-1 and TRBJ2-7, with unresolved D. Deletions cut 5 bases from V and 1 base from J, with 12 bases between. There are 13 residues in the CDR3. From germline, CDR1 is DFQATT and CDR2 SNEGSKA (reference sequence). The chain's CDR3 is CSASGRRSYEQYF. The CDR3, as DNA: TGCAGTGCTTCTGGTAGGAGATCCTACGAGCAGTACTTC.

In its sample, this clonotype was seen a few times. One end of the junction does not line up with germline, which may come from a read error. DNA for the CDR3: TGTGCCAGCAGTGTAGCGGGAGTGGACGAGCAGTACTTC. It yields the protein CASSVAGVDEQYF. The chain couples TRBV12-3 or TRBV12-4 to TRBJ2-7; TRBD2 aligns across 9 bases. This CDR3 is built from 13 residues.

With regard to this clonotype: At one end, the junction sequence differs from germline, possibly due to a read error. The V call is TRBV27, the J call TRBJ1-2, with 8 nucleotides matching TRBD1. The germline gives CDR1 MNHEY, CDR2 SMNVEV (reference sequence). The CDR3 consists of 15 residues. The CDR3 DNA is TGTGCCGGCAGGGTGGACAGGGTAGGAAACTATGGCTACACCTTC. It yields the protein CAGRVDRVGNYGYTF.

The V gene is TRBV3-1, the J gene TRBJ1-6; no clear D gene. The V end lost 0 bases, the J end lost 8 bases, and 5 bases lay between the germline ends. The V gene's germline CDR1 is LGHDT and CDR2 YNNKEL (reference sequence). CDR3 length: 13 amino acids. Here the CDR3 DNA reads TGTGCCAGCAGCCAAGAGGAGTATTCACCCCTCCACTTT. Translation gives CASSQEEYSPLHF.

The chain employs TRBV7-9 and TRBJ2-1; 9 nucleotides align to TRBD1. After removal of 5 bases from V and 8 bases from J, the junction contained 19 bases not matched to a gene. The CDR3 consists of 18 residues. Germline loops: CDR1 SEHNR, CDR2 FQNEAQ (reference sequence). This chain's CDR3 is CASSPKPGQGSRGDEQFF. The CDR3 nucleotides read TGTGCCAGCAGCCCTAAACCGGGACAGGGCTCCCGTGGGGATGAGCAGTTCTTC.

The chain carries TRBV6-5 and TRBJ1-6, with 9 bases lining up with TRBD1. Trimming at V came to 2 bases and at J to 9 bases, leaving 5 bases not matched to a gene. CDR3 length: 15 residues. In germline, CDR1 is MNHEY, CDR2 SVGAGI. CDR3 amino acids: CASSYDRGETSPLHF. The CDR3 DNA sequence: TGTGCCAGCAGTTACGACAGGGGGGAAACTTCACCCCTCCACTTT.

This clonotype showed up just once. This chain joins TRBV20-1 and TRBJ1-5; D is unclear. The CDR3 consists of 17 residues. The V end was cut by 4 bases, the J end by 3 bases, with 22 bases between. In germline, CDR1 is DFQATT, CDR2 SNEGSKA (reference sequence). Here the CDR3 DNA reads TGCAGTGCTACGCCCCGACTCCTTATAGTAAACAATCAGCCCCAGCATTTT. Amino acids: CSATPRLLIVNNQPQHF.

Remarks on this clonotype: The junction differs from germline at one of its ends, possibly a read error. The chain links TRBV20-1 to TRBJ1-2; 8 nucleotides agree with TRBD1. Germline CDR1 is DFQATT and CDR2 is SNEGSKA (reference sequence). This CDR3 has 14 residues. CDR3 bases: TGCAGCGCTAGAGATCAGGGAGCAGGGGGCGGCTACACCTTC. This sequence encodes CSARDQGAGGGYTF.

This clonotype was seen only a few times. The rearrangement links TRBV7-2 to TRBJ2-1; 7 bases fit TRBD2. The germline V gene encodes CDR1 SGHTA and CDR2 FQGNSA. V lost 7 bases, J lost 8 bases, and 11 bases stayed unmatched. CDR3 size: 14 residues. The DNA for the CDR3 is TGTGCCAGCAAGCAAAACTTCCGGGGGGATGAGCAGTTCTTC. It codes for CASKQNFRGDEQFF.

This clonotype was seen more than once but under ten times. This chain joins TRBV25-1 and TRBJ2-7; weak D call: TRBD1 (6 bases). Germline V gene lookup returns CDR1 MGHDK and CDR2 SYGVNS. Deletions cut 3 bases from V and 5 bases from J, with 11 bases between. The CDR3 has 13 residues. The CDR3 here is CASSEGARDEQYF. The DNA of the CDR3 is TGTGCCAGCAGTGAGGGGGCTCGTGACGAGCAGTACTTC.

A word on this clonotype: One end of the junction fails to match germline, which may point to a read error. The chain employs TRBV5-1 and TRBJ2-7, with D tentatively TRBD1 (6 bases). The germline gives CDR1 SGHRS, CDR2 YFSETQ. The CDR3 consists of 12 residues. For the CDR3, the DNA is TGTGCCAGCAGTTCTCAGGGGTTCGAGCAGTACTTC. Its protein product is CASSSQGFEQYF.

This clonotype was found a few times. This chain joins TRBV20-1 and TRBJ2-1, with TRBD2 matching 7 bases. After removal of 6 bases from V and 3 bases from J, the junction contained 2 bases not matched to a gene. The CDR3 has 12 amino acids. The germline V gene encodes CDR1 DFQATT and CDR2 SNEGSKA (reference sequence). CDR3 loop: CSAQRGYNEQFF. In nucleotides, the CDR3 is TGCAGTGCCCAGCGGGGCTACAATGAGCAGTTCTTC.

The chain couples TRBV4-3 to TRBJ2-3; D remains ambiguous. Trimming shortened V by 4 bases and J by 0 bases, and 8 bases separated the two germline ends. The V gene's germline CDR1 is LGHNA and CDR2 YSLEER. CDR3 size: 14 residues. DNA of the CDR3: TGCGCCAGCAGCCGACATGCGAGCACAGATACGCAGTATTTT. It encodes CASSRHASTDTQYF.

A few counts support this clonotype. The CDR3 nucleotides are TGTGCCAGCTGGGGGACAGGGAAATTCTATGGCTACACCTTC. It yields the protein CASWGTGKFYGYTF. This chain uses TRBV7-9 with TRBJ1-2; 9 bases line up with TRBD1. CDR1 is SEHNR, CDR2 FQNEAQ, per germline (reference sequence). This CDR3 contains 14 residues. The trim removed 8 bases at V and 4 bases at J, leaving 8 bases unmatched.

The chain has TRBV4-3 and TRBJ2-2, with unresolved D. The germline V and J ends were trimmed by 0 bases and 1 base, with 6 bases remaining between them. CDR1 is LGHNA and CDR2 is YSLEER in the germline V gene. The CDR3 extends over 15 amino acids. CDR3 DNA sequence: TGCGCCAGCAGCCAAGATTTCCTGAACACCGGGGAGCTGTTTTTT. Residues: CASSQDFLNTGELFF.

The chain couples TRBV9 to TRBJ2-1; 14 bases fit TRBD2. The DNA matches TRBJ2-7 better at its end, which makes the J call doubtful. Germline V CDR1 and CDR2: SGDLS, YYNGEE. This CDR3 spans 18 amino acids. The CDR3 here is CASSPGTSGSLRYGEQYF. The CDR3 DNA reads TGTGCCAGCAGCCCTGGGACTAGCGGGAGCTTAAGGTACGGTGAGCAGTACTTC.

The chain couples TRBV5-1 to TRBJ1-1; D is unclear. Trimming took 2 bases from V and 4 from J, leaving 15 bases between them. CDR1 is SGHRS and CDR2 is YFSETQ in the germline V gene. The CDR3 sequence is 15 residues long. CDR3 sequence: CASSLSVIGSTEAFF. The CDR3 region has the DNA TGCGCCAGCAGCTTATCGGTTATAGGTAGCACTGAAGCTTTCTTT. Looking up the rest from reference TRBV5-1 and TRBJ1-1 gives the full variable domain: KAGVTQTPRYLIKTRGQQVTLSCSPISGHRSVSWYQQTPGQGLQFLFEYFSETQRNKGNFPGRFSGRQFSNSRSEMNVSTLELGDSALYLCASSLSVIGSTEAFFGQGTRLTVV.

The chain has TRBV11-2 and TRBJ1-3, with 7 positions matching TRBD1. The CDR3 runs 14 residues. After removal of 3 bases from V and 3 bases from J, the junction contained 2 bases not matched to a gene. Germline assignment: CDR1 SGHAT and CDR2 FQNNGV. In nucleotides, the CDR3 is TGTGCCAGCAGCTTCGGGACAGTTGGAAACACCATATATTTT. It is translated as CASSFGTVGNTIYF.

The V and J genes are TRBV7-8 and TRBJ2-1; 11 bases agree with TRBD2. Per germline, CDR1 SGHVS and CDR2 FQNEAQ. The CDR3 sequence is 16 residues long. V lost 5 bases, J lost 10 bases, and 13 bases stayed unmatched. CDR3 protein: CASSPARTSGLSEQFF. DNA for the CDR3: TGTGCCAGCAGCCCAGCTCGGACTAGCGGGTTGTCAGAGCAGTTCTTC.

This clonotype occurred a few times. This chain joins TRBV4-1 and TRBJ2-7; D gene ambiguous. The V gene lost 1 base and the J gene lost 4 bases, with 11 bases spanning the gap. CDR1 is MGHRA, CDR2 YSYEKL, per germline. CDR3 size: 14 residues. CDR3 amino acids: CASSQGSANYEQYF. The CDR3 DNA reads TGCGCCAGCAGCCAAGGGAGCGCAAATTACGAGCAGTACTTC.

This chain joins TRBV4-1 and TRBJ1-2, with 9 bases matching TRBD1. Germline-derived CDR1 and CDR2 are MGHRA and YSYEKL. The trim removed 0 bases at V and 4 bases at J, leaving 6 bases unmatched. The CDR3 covers 16 residues. The CDR3 DNA reads as TGCGCCAGCAGCCAAGATTCCGGACAGGGGACCTATGGCTACACCTTC. Translating it yields CASSQDSGQGTYGYTF.

The chain employs TRBV20-1 and TRBJ2-1; TRBD2 aligns across 15 bases. The CDR3 is made up of 16 amino acids. The germline V gene has CDR1 DFQATT and CDR2 SNEGSKA (reference sequence). The V gene end was trimmed by 5 bases and the J gene end by 7 bases; junction bases not matched to a gene: 9. In DNA form, the CDR3 reads TGCAGTGCTCCGTGGACTAGCGGGAGGGCCCGGAATGAGCAGTTCTTC. This codes for CSAPWTSGRARNEQFF.

The chain recombines TRBV6-6 with TRBJ2-5, with TRBD1 matching over 8 bases. The germline V gene has CDR1 MNHNY and CDR2 SVGAGI (reference sequence). The CDR3 contains 16 residues. Trimming cost V 0 bases and J 13 bases; bases outside gene matches: 16. CDR3 in amino acids: CASSYSSGQASYERYF. CDR3 sequence (DNA): TGTGCCAGCAGTTACTCTTCGGGACAGGCCAGCTACGAGCGGTACTTC.

With respect to this clonotype: The junction and the germline gene differ at one end; a read error may be behind it. This rearrangement joins TRBV7-7 to TRBJ2-7, with 9 bases aligning to TRBD2. Germline assignment: CDR1 SSHAT and CDR2 FNYEAQ (reference sequence). This CDR3 region has 13 residues. The CDR3 reads CASSSSGGIEQYF. The CDR3 region has the DNA TGTGCTAGCAGCTCCAGCGGGGGGATCGAGCAGTACTTC.

Points on this clonotype: A read error may produce the germline difference seen at one junction end. CDR3 sequence reads: CVSSYSIYYEQYF. DNA for the CDR3: TGTGTCAGCAGTTACTCGATATACTACGAGCAGTACTTC. This sequence joins TRBV6-5 and TRBJ2-4; D gene uncertain. The better agreement between TRBJ2-7 and the DNA end casts doubt on the J call. Germline V lookup: CDR1 MNHEY, CDR2 SVGAGI. The length of the CDR3 is 13 residues.